This passage covers 4 T cell receptor beta chains from one sample sequenced in a study of metastatic and nonmetastatic thyroid tumors (dated by TCRdb to 2018 to 2021). The library was prepared using PCR. Sequencing used an Illumina HiSeq 4000. In-frame beta chains were kept once TCRdb had trimmed the public reads at Q25 with fastp and called clones with MiXCR. Within this sample are roughly 25,000 clones, with roughly 19% of them counted one time only. Roughly a quarter of the sample is held by the ten biggest clonotypes. None of the patients had been given any treatment before thyroid surgery. Source material: blood. These receptors originate from a male donor with papillary thyroid cancer or a benign thyroid nodule (not recorded which). Some clones in this sample may be carry-over from other donors' samples.

This clone occurred many times. The V and J genes are TRBV4-2 and TRBJ2-6, with no clear D. V shed 5 bases and J shed 4 bases, with 18 bases lying between them. Germline V gives CDR1 LGHNA, CDR2 YNFKEQ. This CDR3 comprises 17 residues. CDR3 protein: CASSASLWGSGANVLTF. In nucleotides, the CDR3 is TGTGCCAGCAGCGCGTCGTTATGGGGATCCGGGGCCAACGTCCTGACTTTC.

This clone was seen many times. V usage is TRBV3-1 and J usage is TRBJ2-1, with D unresolved. Trimming stripped 1 base from V and 5 bases from J, with 15 bases between. This CDR3 contains 16 residues. Germline V gene sequence: CDR1 LGHDT, CDR2 YNNKEL (reference sequence). CDR3 in DNA: TGTGCCAGCAGCCAAGGCCGGCCTCTCCTAGACAATGAGCAGTTCTTC. Amino acid sequence: CASSQGRPLLDNEQFF.

This clone was counted many times. The chain combines TRBV13 with TRBJ2-3; 7 nucleotides line up with TRBD2. Germline assignment: CDR1 PRHDT and CDR2 FYEKMQ (reference sequence). This CDR3 has 13 amino acids. V shed 11 bases, J shed 2 bases, and the junction held 7 bases outside the gene matches. CDR3 region: CASGGGVTDTQYF. The CDR3 nucleotides are TGTGCCTCGGGGGGAGGAGTCACAGATACGCAGTATTTT.

This clone was recorded many times. The chain employs TRBV5-1 and TRBJ2-7; D could derive from TRBD1 or TRBD2 (6 bases each). Looked up from germline, CDR1 is SGHRS and CDR2 is YFSETQ. The CDR3 extends over 13 amino acids. V was pared by 4 bases and J by 5 bases, with 13 bases between. The CDR3 DNA reads as TGCGCCAGCAGCCGGACTACAGGGAACGAGCAGTACTTC. Translated, it gives CASSRTTGNEQYF.